The entry below gives a single TCR beta chain sequence along with its context. Its antigen is not known. This sample stems from a study of T cells after yellow fever vaccination. Broader study findings: Although most clonotypes did not, a small share appeared in both CD4 and CD8 compartments. Post-booster repertoires contained most primary-vaccination clones again (around 96% CD4, around 88% CD8).

They built TCR cDNA with 5'RACE template switching, a step that put in a universal primer site and UMIs. TCRdb reprocessed the 5' RACE reads via MiXCR and lists one record per CDR3 protein. This sample has just under 600,000 distinct CDR3 sequences, with 13% found just once. Looked up from germline, CDR1 is SGHTA and CDR2 is FQGTGA. Trimming stripped 2 bases from V and 1 base from J, with 7 bases between. The CDR3 consists of 14 residues. The sample consisted of PBMCs, taken on the day of the yellow fever booster vaccination. The rearrangement links TRBV7-3 to TRBJ2-3, with D unclear. This receptor was taken from a man aged 25-45 years who received the YFV17D yellow fever vaccine. CDR3 in DNA: TGTGCCAGCAGCTTATTTTGGGGCACAGATACGCAGTATTTT. Protein: CASSLFWGTDTQYF.